This TCR beta chain came from a study of control samples from healthy donors and cancer patients. Remarks on this clone: The DNA is left out, because the CDR3 cannot be placed on it with certainty; the CDR3 is given as TCRdb lists it.

Germline CDR1 LNHDA, CDR2 SQIVND (reference sequence). 12 amino acids form the CDR3, both terminal residues included. Generated by immunoSEQ multiplex PCR, the TCRdb table keeps only in-frame clones and is missing some. This table has some 130,000 clones, 85% to 95% appearing once. The genes are TRBV19 and TRBJ1-6. Sequencing used PBMCs. The TCR was taken from a man over 45 with head and neck cancer. CDR3 sequence: CASTSGNSPLHF.